The clone carrying this T cell receptor (beta chain) was observed a handful of times. This specimen comes from a study of T-cell reconstitution after alpha-beta-depleted transplantation in children. Library preparation (for TCRbeta) was performed with unique molecular identifiers. MiXCR, run by TCRdb on the PCR reads, gives a single entry per CDR3 protein. The table lists 490,000 or so distinct CDR3 sequences, 12% of them singletons, with about 6% in the top ten. Trimming removed 1 base at V and 0 bases at J, with 7 bases between. Germline loops: CDR1 SNHLY, CDR2 FYNNEI. The CDR3 totals 14 residues. The specimen was PBMCs from the stem cell graft donor, collected from the stem cell graft. This receptor was identified in a human donor who donated a stem cell graft to a child with combined immunodeficiency. The rearrangement joins TRBV2 to TRBJ2-7; D uncertain. CDR3 coding DNA: TGTGCCAGCAGTGAAGTCTTCGACTCCTACGAGCAGTACTTC. It yields the protein CASSEVFDSYEQYF.